This T cell receptor beta chain was sequenced during a study of blood T cell repertoires in COVID-19. Study details: Specimens from acute and convalescent COVID-19 originated in the United States, Italy and Spain. From T cells, B-cell-depleted T cells, or PBMCs came the material, which was cDNA or gDNA.

The CDR3 has 15 residues. The germline V gene has CDR1 LNHDA and CDR2 SQIVND (reference sequence). V dropped 3 bases and J dropped 5 bases, with 15 bases sitting between them. Per the original data handling: Reference gene primer amplification yielded estimated nucleated cell counts. Data came from immunoSEQ multiplex PCR; TCRdb stores just in-frame clones and leaves some out. D and trimming were read from the DNA, whereas the V and J calls and clone size are those reported in that table. Of around 300,000 clones listed, approximately 90% are singletons. This sequence joins TRBV19 and TRBJ2-3; D might be TRBD2 (7 bases). The receptor was derived from a woman aged 35 to 49 with acute or convalescent COVID-19. The source material was peripheral blood. As DNA, the CDR3 is TGTGCCAGTAGTATTGGGGCGGGGGCAGGAGATACGCAGTATTTT. The encoded protein is CASSIGAGAGDTQYF.